The clone carrying this T cell receptor beta chain has just a few counts. No antigen is known for it. Time point reported: sample taken at primary tumor resection. Patients with untreated early-stage non-small cell lung cancer, numbering 72, were the donors. This entry belongs to a study of spatial heterogeneity in lung cancer. As for the study in general: TCR and UMI combinations that were unique each appeared, on average, more than ten times in raw reads. Study conclusions and caveats: At resection, ubiquitous expanded tumor TCRs appeared in blood more than at follow-up.

The germline V and J ends were trimmed by 8 bases and 4 bases, with 13 bases remaining between them. CDR1 and CDR2 from the germline V gene are SNHLY and FYNNEI. The CDR3 is 13 amino acids. Carried by each TCR cDNA molecule was a unique molecular identifier. One entry per CDR3 protein results from TCRdb running MiXCR on the 5' RACE reads. The sample records roughly 39,000 distinct CDR3 sequences, around 6.8% being singletons. Sample: PBMCs, taken at surgery. The V call is TRBV2, the J call TRBJ2-3; D unclear. The origin of this receptor is a female donor with early-stage non-small cell lung cancer. The CDR3 loop reads CASGRVDPDTQYF. The CDR3 coding sequence is TGTGCCAGCGGTCGGGTCGATCCAGATACGCAGTATTTT.